The 15 T cell receptor beta chains reported below all come from one sample, sequenced in a study of PD-L1 blockade in urothelial cancer. Repertoires were generated with immunoSEQ multiplex PCR, while TCRdb's copy carries only in-frame clones and drops some. In the table there are 35,000 to 45,000 clones, roughly 80% of which are singletons. Sample: PBMCs, taken around atezolizumab (anti-PD-L1) treatment. Receptor source: a man between 70 and 80 years old with urothelial cancer.

The J gene is TRBJ1-4, the V gene TRBV27, with TRBD1 matching over 7 bases. Germline lookup yields CDR1 MNHEY and CDR2 SMNVEV (reference sequence). The CDR3 runs 14 residues. The junction had 8 bases not matched to a gene; V was cut back by 2 bases and J by 11 bases. The DNA for the CDR3 is TGTGCCAGCAGTTTACACAGGGGCTCTGAGAAACTGTTTTTT. Translating it yields CASSLHRGSEKLFF.

The V gene is TRBV28, the J gene TRBJ2-7, with D possibly matching TRBD2 (6 bases). V was shortened by 2 bases and J by 0 bases, with 8 bases between the two germline ends. CDR1 and CDR2 (germline): MDHEN, SYDVKM. The CDR3 spans 14 residues. In DNA form, the CDR3 reads TGTGCCAGCAGTTTAGTGACTAGCTCCTACGAGCAGTACTTC. Translating it yields CASSLVTSSYEQYF.

The chain links TRBV7-2 to TRBJ2-1; 8 positions match TRBD1. Unmatched junction bases numbered 5, after V lost 2 bases and J lost 2 bases. The CDR3 runs 16 residues. Germline V gives CDR1 SGHTA, CDR2 FQGNSA. This chain's CDR3 is CASSLQGAEAYNEQFF. The CDR3 bases are TGTGCCAGCAGCTTACAGGGGGCGGAGGCCTACAATGAGCAGTTCTTC.

V usage is TRBV19 and J usage is TRBJ1-2, with D possibly matching TRBD1 (5 bases). The CDR3 is 11 amino acids. The germline V and J ends were trimmed by 9 bases and 9 bases, with 14 bases remaining between them. From germline, CDR1 is LNHDA and CDR2 SQIVND (reference sequence). CDR3 nucleotide sequence: TGTGCCAGCACCCAGGGCCTGAGCTACACCTTC. It specifies CASTQGLSYTF.

To note about this clone: In the same sample, other DNA sequences code for this CDR3. The chain employs TRBV4-2 and TRBJ2-1; D not certain. V gave up 3 bases and J gave up 9 bases, with 6 bases separating them. This CDR3 has 11 amino acids. Germline-derived CDR1 and CDR2 are LGHNA and YNFKEQ. CDR3 region: CASSHSGEQFF. The CDR3 coding sequence is TGTGCCAGCAGCCATTCCGGTGAGCAGTTCTTC.

This clone was detected once. The chain recombines TRBV5-1 with TRBJ2-5; maybe TRBD1 (5 bases). Germline loops: CDR1 SGHRS, CDR2 YFSETQ. V lost 4 bases and J 4 bases, leaving 17 bases between the germline ends. The CDR3 is 15 residues long. CDR3 amino acids: CASSQGTDIGETQYF. The CDR3 DNA is TGCGCCAGCAGCCAGGGCACTGATATCGGAGAGACCCAGTACTTC. Supplemented by reference TRBV5-1 and TRBJ2-5, the full variable domain reads KAGVTQTPRYLIKTRGQQVTLSCSPISGHRSVSWYQQTPGQGLQFLFEYFSETQRNKGNFPGRFSGRQFSNSRSEMNVSTLELGDSALYLCASSQGTDIGETQYFGPGTRLLVL.

The V and J genes are TRBV15 and TRBJ2-1; the match to TRBD2 covers 11 bases. J was trimmed by 5 bases and V by 5 bases; bases with no gene match: 8. There are 16 residues in the CDR3. Germline CDR1 and CDR2: LNHNV and YYDKDF (reference sequence). CDR3 in DNA: TGTGCCACCAGCGGCGGACTAGCGGGTTGGGACAATGAGCAGTTCTTC. Amino acid sequence: CATSGGLAGWDNEQFF.

This clone showed up just once. The chain combines TRBV6-1 with TRBJ2-2, with 9 nucleotides matching TRBD1. CDR1 and CDR2 from the germline V gene are MNHNS and SASEGT. The CDR3 is 14 residues long. The trim removed 8 bases at V and 4 bases at J, leaving 5 bases unmatched. For the CDR3, the DNA is TGTGCCAGCTTCAGGACAGGGGCCACCGGGGAGCTGTTTTTT. Encoded protein: CASFRTGATGELFF.

In nucleotides, the CDR3 is TGTGCCAGCAGCGTCGGCGGAGCCTCCTACAATGAGCAGTTCTTC. Encoded protein: CASSVGGASYNEQFF. V gene TRBV9 combines with J gene TRBJ2-1; D is undetermined. CDR3 length: 15 residues. Germline loops: CDR1 SGDLS, CDR2 YYNGEE. Trimming pared 2 bases from V and 0 bases from J, leaving 9 bases between. The full variable domain, with the rest looked up from reference TRBV9 and TRBJ2-1, is DSGVTQTPKHLITATGQRVTLRCSPRSGDLSVYWYQQSLDQGLQFLIQYYNGEERAKGNILERFSAQQFPDLHSELNLSSLELGDSALYFCASSVGGASYNEQFFGPGTRLTVL.

The V call is TRBV7-3, the J call TRBJ2-5; unclear D gene. The germline V gene has CDR1 SGHTA and CDR2 FQGTGA. This CDR3 region has 13 residues. Trimming left V 2 bases short and J 4 bases short, with 8 bases between. Here the CDR3 DNA reads TGTGCCAGCAGCTTAGGCCAGTTAGAGACCCAGTACTTC. Translation: CASSLGQLETQYF.

The chain employs TRBV2 and TRBJ1-5; D gene unclear. The V gene lost 7 bases and the J gene lost 4 bases, with 8 bases spanning the gap. The CDR3 has 12 amino acids. Germline-derived CDR1 and CDR2 are SNHLY and FYNNEI. In DNA form, the CDR3 reads TGTGCCAGCACTTCGGGAAATCAGCCCCAGCATTTT. Amino acids: CASTSGNQPQHF. The whole variable domain, remainder taken from reference TRBV2 and TRBJ1-5, is EPEVTQTPSHQVTQMGQEVILRCVPISNHLYFYWYRQILGQKVEFLVSFYNNEISEKSEIFDDQFSVERPDGSNFTLKIRSTKLEDSAMYFCASTSGNQPQHFGDGTRLSIL.

The chain uses TRBV5-1 and TRBJ2-7; D perhaps matches TRBD1 (6 bases). The V gene's germline CDR1 is SGHRS and CDR2 YFSETQ. The CDR3 runs to 14 residues. The V end lost 0 bases, the J end lost 5 bases, and 12 bases lay between the germline ends. The CDR3 is CASSLGGQLDEQYF. The CDR3 coding sequence is TGCGCCAGCAGCTTGGGAGGACAGTTAGACGAGCAGTACTTC.

This clone is medium-sized in the sample. The rearrangement joins TRBV7-9 to TRBJ2-1; 7 bases line up with TRBD2. Germline assignment: CDR1 SEHNR and CDR2 FQNEAQ (reference sequence). The V segment lost 0 bases and the J segment 8 bases; nucleotides outside the gene matches: 7. This CDR3 region has 15 residues. The CDR3 here is CASSLAGGTVDEQFF. The CDR3 DNA reads as TGTGCCAGCAGCTTAGCGGGGGGGACGGTGGATGAGCAGTTCTTC.

The CDR3 DNA follows: TGTGCCAGCAGCCAACAGGGATTTAATGAAAAACTGTTTTTT. Translated, it gives CASSQQGFNEKLFF. This chain joins TRBV6-6 and TRBJ1-4, with TRBD1 as a possible D gene (6 bases). Germline CDR1 is MNHNY and CDR2 is SVGAGI (reference sequence). V was cut by 6 bases and J by 4 bases, with 12 bases left in between. This CDR3 has 14 amino acids.

The chain has TRBV28 and TRBJ1-4, with TRBD1 identical over 10 bases. The CDR3 has 18 amino acids. V was clipped by 7 bases and J by 0 bases; unmatched bases: 11. CDR1 MDHEN and CDR2 SYDVKM come from the germline V gene. The CDR3 DNA is TGTGCCAGCACCTTCAGGGTCGGGACAGGGGCAACTAATGAAAAACTGTTTTTT. Protein sequence: CASTFRVGTGATNEKLFF.